This TCR beta chain was captured in a study of T cells after yellow fever vaccination. Whole-study context: Fractions of limited cellularity were prepared by means of SMART-Seq v4 Ultra Low Input.

Germline V gene sequence: CDR1 SGDLS, CDR2 YYNGEE. The V segment lost 3 bases and the J segment 2 bases; nucleotides outside the gene matches: 7. The CDR3 is made up of 15 amino acids. Making TCR cDNA involved 5'RACE template switching, which added UMIs and a universal primer site. MiXCR was run by TCRdb on the 5' RACE reads, yielding one entry per CDR3 protein. This sample has roughly 100,000 distinct CDR3 sequences; under 9% occur once, and the top ten carry 16%. Points from the study as a whole: Abundant contaminating clonotypes from the bulk population could appear in FACS-sorted repertoires. Once the booster was given, most primary-vaccination clones reappeared, at approximately 97% for CD4 and roughly 91% for CD8.

The sample here was CD8+ T cells not binding an NS4B(214-222) dextramer, sorted from PBMCs, taken around 16 days after the first yellow fever vaccination. The source of this sequence is a man younger than 35 who received the YFV17D yellow fever vaccine. The gene calls are TRBV9 and TRBJ2-5; 7 bases are shared with TRBD2. The CDR3 loop is CASSATGRWQETQYF. CDR3 coding DNA: TGTGCCAGCAGCGCTACCGGGAGGTGGCAAGAGACCCAGTACTTC.